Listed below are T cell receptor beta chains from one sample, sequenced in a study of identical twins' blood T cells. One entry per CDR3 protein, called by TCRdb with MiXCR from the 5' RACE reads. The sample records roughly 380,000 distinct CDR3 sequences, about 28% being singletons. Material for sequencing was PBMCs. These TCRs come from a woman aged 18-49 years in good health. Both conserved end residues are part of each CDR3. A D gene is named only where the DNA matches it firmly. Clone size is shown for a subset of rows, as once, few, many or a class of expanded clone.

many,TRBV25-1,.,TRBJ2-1,CASSYGGSYNEQFF,TGTGCCAGCAGTTATGGGGGCTCCTACAATGAGCAGTTCTTC
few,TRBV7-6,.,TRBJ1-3,CASSFGAFSGNTIYF,TGTGCCAGCAGCTTCGGGGCCTTCTCTGGAAACACCATATATTTT
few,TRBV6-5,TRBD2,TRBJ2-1,CASSGLAGLHEQFF,TGTGCCAGCAGCGGACTAGCGGGACTCCATGAGCAGTTCTTC
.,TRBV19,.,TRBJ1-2,CASSGQLNYGYTF,TGTGCCAGTAGTGGACAGCTTAACTATGGCTACACCTTC
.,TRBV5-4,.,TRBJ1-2,CASSPQGRPNYGYTF,TGTGCCAGCAGCCCTCAGGGGCGACCTAACTATGGCTACACCTTC
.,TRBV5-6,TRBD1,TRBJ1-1,CASSLDRGWPNTEAFF,TGTGCCAGCAGCTTGGACAGGGGTTGGCCGAACACTGAAGCTTTCTTT
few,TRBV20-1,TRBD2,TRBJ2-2,CSASRSGGNTGELFF,TGCAGTGCTAGTCGGAGCGGGGGGAACACCGGGGAGCTGTTTTTT
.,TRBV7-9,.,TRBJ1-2,CASSPGSLAGYTF,TGTGCCAGCAGCCCAGGTTCATTGGCTGGCTACACCTTC
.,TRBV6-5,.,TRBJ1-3,CASSSSGFGNTIYF,TGTGCCAGCAGTTCTTCAGGATTTGGAAACACCATATATTTT
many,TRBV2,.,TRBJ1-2,CASFGQGRVGYTF,TGTGCCAGTTTCGGGCAGGGACGTGTAGGCTACACCTTC
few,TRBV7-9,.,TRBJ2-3,CASRPKRGPPEDTQYF,TGTGCCAGCAGGCCTAAACGGGGTCCCCCTGAGGATACGCAGTATTTT
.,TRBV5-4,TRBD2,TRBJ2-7,CASSLDLAGGEQYF,TGTGCCAGCAGCTTGGATCTAGCGGGGGGCGAGCAGTACTTC
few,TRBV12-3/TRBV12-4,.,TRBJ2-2,CATLYTGELFF,TGTGCCACCTTGTACACCGGGGAGCTGTTTTTT
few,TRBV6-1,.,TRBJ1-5,CASTTVWNGGNQPQHF,TGTGCCAGCACAACCGTCTGGAATGGAGGCAATCAGCCCCAGCATTTT
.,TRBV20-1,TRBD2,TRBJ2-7,CGARDQREPYEQYF,TGCGGTGCTAGGGATCAGCGGGAGCCCTACGAGCAGTACTTC
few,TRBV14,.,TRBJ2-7,CARGWSTYEQYF,TGTGCCCGCGGTTGGAGTACCTACGAGCAGTACTTC
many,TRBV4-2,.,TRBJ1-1,CAVGQGIEAFF,TGTGCCGTAGGGCAGGGGATAGAAGCTTTCTTT
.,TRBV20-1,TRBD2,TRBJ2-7,CGARDWTSGNYEQYF,TGCGGTGCTAGAGACTGGACTAGCGGGAACTACGAGCAGTACTTC
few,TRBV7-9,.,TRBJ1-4,CASSLVGKEKLFF,TGTGCCAGCAGCTTAGTGGGAAAGGAAAAACTGTTTTTT
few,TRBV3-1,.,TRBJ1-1,CASSQEAGYSKVFF,TGTGCCAGCAGCCAAGAAGCAGGCTACTCCAAGGTTTTCTTT
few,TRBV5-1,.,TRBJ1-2,CASSLVRGGPYGYTF,TGCGCCAGCAGCTTGGTACGAGGGGGACCATATGGCTACACCTTC
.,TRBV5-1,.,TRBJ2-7,CASSLGEGDTYEQYF,TGCGCCAGCAGCTTGGGCGAGGGGGATACCTACGAGCAGTACTTC
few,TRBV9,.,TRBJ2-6,CASSVDRLISGANVLTF,TGTGCCAGCAGCGTAGATCGTCTGATCTCTGGGGCCAACGTCCTGACTTTC
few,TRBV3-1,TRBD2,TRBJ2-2,CASSQVAGGTGELFF,TGTGCCAGCAGCCAGGTAGCGGGAGGCACCGGGGAGCTGTTTTTT
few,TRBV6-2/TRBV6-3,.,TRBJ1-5,CASRGRVQPQHF,TGTGCCAGCAGAGGTAGGGTACAGCCCCAGCATTTT
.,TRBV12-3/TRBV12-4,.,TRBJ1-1,CASSSQQDITEAFF,TGTGCCAGCAGTTCCCAACAGGACATCACTGAAGCTTTCTTT
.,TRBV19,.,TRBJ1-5,CASSTDGYSNQPQHF,TGTGCCAGTAGTACGGACGGATATAGCAATCAGCCCCAGCATTTT
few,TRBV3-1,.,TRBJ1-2,CASSHGGYAYGYTF,TGTGCCAGCAGCCACGGGGGTTACGCTTATGGCTACACCTTC
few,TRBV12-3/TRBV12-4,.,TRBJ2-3,CASSLRLPTATQYF,TGTGCCAGCAGTTTAAGGTTGCCCACGGCTACGCAGTATTTT
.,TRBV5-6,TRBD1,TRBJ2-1,CASSLTGARFF,TGTGCCAGCAGCTTGACAGGGGCTAGGTTCTTC
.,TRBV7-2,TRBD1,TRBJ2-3,CASSQGARQPQYF,TGTGCCAGCAGCCAGGGGGCCAGGCAGCCCCAGTATTTT
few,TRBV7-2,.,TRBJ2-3,CASSRRASTDTQYF,TGTGCCAGCAGCCGTCGGGCGAGCACAGATACGCAGTATTTT
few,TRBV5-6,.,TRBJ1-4,CASSEYYSGTNEKLFF,TGTGCCAGCAGCGAGTACTACTCCGGGACTAATGAAAAACTGTTTTTT
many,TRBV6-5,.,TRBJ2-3,CASSYRHRTSDTQYF,TGTGCCAGCAGTTATAGGCACAGAACCTCAGATACGCAGTATTTT
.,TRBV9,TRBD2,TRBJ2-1,CASSVTPTSGGPYNEQFF,TGTGCCAGCAGCGTAACCCCGACTAGCGGGGGGCCATACAATGAGCAGTTCTTC
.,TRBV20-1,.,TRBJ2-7,CSASETLYEQYF,TGCAGTGCGTCCGAGACTCTGTACGAGCAGTACTTC
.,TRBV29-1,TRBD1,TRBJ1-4,CSVYRGLGEKLFF,TGCAGCGTGTACAGGGGGCTAGGAGAAAAACTGTTTTTT
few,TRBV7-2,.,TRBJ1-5,CASSVQGGPQHF,TGTGCCAGCAGTGTACAGGGAGGACCCCAGCATTTT
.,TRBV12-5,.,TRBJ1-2,CASGLGMAYGYTF,TGTGCTAGTGGTTTGGGGATGGCCTATGGCTACACCTTC
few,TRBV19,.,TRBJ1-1,CASSVPHGAEAFF,TGTGCCAGTAGTGTGCCACACGGGGCTGAAGCTTTCTTT
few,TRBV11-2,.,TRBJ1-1,CATERSSRSEAFF,TGTGCCACCGAGCGGAGCAGCCGGAGTGAAGCTTTCTTT
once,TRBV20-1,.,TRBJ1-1,CSAREWDYTESFF,TGCAGTGCTAGGGAATGGGACTACACTGAATCTTTCTTT
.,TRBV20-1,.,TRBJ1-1,CSALEFAFF,TGCAGTGCTTTGGAGTTTGCTTTCTTT
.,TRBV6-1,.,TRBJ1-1,CASSDWAGRRMNTEAFF,TGTGCCAGCAGTGATTGGGCAGGGCGGAGGATGAACACTGAAGCTTTCTTT
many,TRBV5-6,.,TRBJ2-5,CASSPPLVETQYF,TGTGCCAGCAGTCCGCCATTGGTAGAGACCCAGTACTTC
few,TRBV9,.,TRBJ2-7,CASSVGLPPYEQYF,TGTGCCAGCAGCGTAGGGCTCCCCCCCTACGAGCAGTACTTC
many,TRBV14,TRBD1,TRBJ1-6,CATHRGADSPLHF,TGTGCCACCCACAGGGGCGCGGATTCACCCCTCCACTTT
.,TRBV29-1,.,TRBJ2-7,CSVELDYEQYF,TGCAGCGTTGAATTAGACTACGAGCAGTACTTC
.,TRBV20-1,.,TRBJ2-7,CSAWGQSSYEQYF,TGCAGTGCATGGGGTCAAAGCTCCTACGAGCAGTACTTC
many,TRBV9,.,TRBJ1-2,CASSDIGGYTF,TGTGCCAGCAGTGATATCGGGGGCTACACCTTC
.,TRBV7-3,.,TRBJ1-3,CASSLMPGTGNTIYF,TGTGCCAGCAGCTTAATGCCAGGGACTGGAAACACCATATATTTT
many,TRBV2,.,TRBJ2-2,CAREFPGELFF,TGTGCCAGGGAATTTCCCGGGGAGCTGTTTTTT
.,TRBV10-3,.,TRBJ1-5,CAISESGQAGNQPQHF,TGTGCCATCAGTGAGTCAGGGCAGGCTGGGAATCAGCCCCAGCATTTT
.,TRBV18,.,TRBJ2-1,CASSPYKGGYNERFF,TGTGCCAGCTCACCTTATAAGGGGGGCTACAATGAGCGGTTCTTC